The 27 T cell receptor beta chains below were found in one sample sequenced in a study of CXCR3-negative and CXCR3-positive naive CD8 T cells. The TRB cDNA libraries were prepared by 5' RACE with UMI labels. TCRdb reprocessed the 5' RACE reads and keeps a single row for each CDR3 protein, giving no DNA. Its table records 100,000 to 150,000 distinct CDR3 sequences. Sequencing input: naive CXCR3- CD8+ T cells from blood. The subset denotes: CD45RO-CCR7+CD27+CD95- naive CD8+ T cells lacking CXCR3 (TNR3-). These receptors were taken from a human donor in good health. Some clones in this sample may be carry-over from other donors' samples.

The chain joins TRBV29-1 to TRBJ1-1. Germline V lookup: CDR1 SQVTM, CDR2 ANQGSEA. This CDR3 region has 12 residues. The chain's CDR3 is CSVEALRTEAFF.

CDR3 residues: CASSLGFRDAQNIQYF. The rearrangement joins TRBV11-2 to TRBJ2-4. Germline loops: CDR1 SGHAT, CDR2 FQNNGV. The CDR3 sequence is 16 residues long.

The rearrangement joins TRBV5-1 to TRBJ1-1; TCRdb calls TRBD1, which cannot be checked without DNA. Per the germline V gene, CDR1 is SGHRS and CDR2 is YFSETQ. The CDR3 has 13 amino acids. The CDR3 is CASSLGGGTEAFF.

This rearrangement joins TRBV7-9 to TRBJ2-7. CDR3 size: 14 residues. Germline CDR1 is SEHNR and CDR2 is FQNEAQ (reference sequence). CDR3 loop: CASSLGWVPYEQYF.

V and J are TRBV5-4 and TRBJ2-7. The CDR3 runs to 13 residues. Germline CDR1 and CDR2: SGHNT and YYREEE (reference sequence). The CDR3 protein is CASSLDGAYEQYF. Using reference TRBV5-4 and TRBJ2-7 for the parts outside the CDR3, the full variable domain is ETGVTQSPTHLIKTRGQQVTLRCSSQSGHNTVSWYQQALGQGPQFIFQYYREEENGRGNFPPRFSGLQFPNYSSELNVNALELDDSALYLCASSLDGAYEQYFGPGTRLTVT.

The gene calls are TRBV5-1 and TRBJ2-3; TCRdb reports TRBD1, a call that lacks DNA to check it against. Germline CDR1 is SGHRS and CDR2 is YFSETQ. The CDR3 covers 14 residues. CDR3 loop: CASSGGAPLDTQYF.

V usage is TRBV20-1 and J usage is TRBJ2-3; checking the TCRdb D call of TRBD1 is not possible without DNA. Germline V gives CDR1 DFQATT, CDR2 SNEGSKA (reference sequence). The CDR3 has 15 amino acids. The CDR3: CSAVGPALSTDTQYF.

The chain recombines TRBV15 with TRBJ2-7; the D call of TRBD1 rests on TCRdb alone, since no DNA is present to check it. The length of the CDR3 is 15 residues. Germline V gene data show CDR1 as LNHNV and CDR2 as YYDKDF (reference sequence). The chain's CDR3 is CATSRDGMDRDEQYF.

The chain is built from TRBV29-1 and TRBJ1-2. Germline lookup yields CDR1 SQVTM and CDR2 ANQGSEA. CDR3 length: 11 residues. CDR3 residues: CSVVDVYGYTF. The variable domain in full, completed from reference TRBV29-1 and TRBJ1-2, reads SAVISQKPSRDICQRGTSLTIQCQVDSQVTMMFWYRQQPGQSLTLIATANQGSEATYESGFVIDKFPISRPNLTFSTLTVSNMSPEDSSIYLCSVVDVYGYTFGSGTRLTVV.

V gene TRBV19 combines with J gene TRBJ1-6. This CDR3 is built from 14 residues. CDR1 is LNHDA and CDR2 is SQIVND in the germline V gene (reference sequence). The CDR3 loop reads CASSIRGINSPLHF.

This chain links TRBV11-2 with TRBJ2-7; the TRBD1 assignment by TCRdb is unverifiable without DNA. Germline loops: CDR1 SGHAT, CDR2 FQNNGV. The CDR3 runs to 14 residues. The CDR3: CASSLFAGEHEQYF.

The chain combines TRBV29-1 with TRBJ2-2. There are 14 residues in the CDR3. Germline assignment: CDR1 SQVTM and CDR2 ANQGSEA. CDR3 residues: CSVVLNFRSGELFF.

The chain uses TRBV9 and TRBJ1-1; TCRdb indicates TRBD1, and absent DNA this call remains unverified. CDR3 length: 14 residues. In germline, CDR1 is SGDLS, CDR2 YYNGEE. CDR3 amino acids: CASSPGHLNTEAFF.

The CDR3 spells CAISSSYEQYF. The chain has TRBV7-9 and TRBJ2-7. CDR1 is SEHNR and CDR2 is FQNEAQ in the germline V gene (reference sequence). The CDR3 length is 11 residues.

The rearrangement uses TRBV7-2 and TRBJ1-2. CDR1 and CDR2 (germline): SGHTA, FQGNSA. CDR3 length: 14 residues. CDR3 sequence: CASSLDGWEYGYTF.

The chain employs TRBV28 and TRBJ2-1; with no DNA, the TCRdb D assignment of TRBD2 cannot be verified. Germline V lookup: CDR1 MDHEN, CDR2 SYDVKM. The CDR3 is made up of 12 amino acids. CDR3 sequence reads: CASSSSGPSGFF. The variable domain in full, with the rest retrieved from reference TRBV28 and TRBJ2-1, is DVKVTQSSRYLVKRTGEKVFLECVQDMDHENMFWYRQDPGLGLRLIYFSYDVKMKEKGDIPEGYSVSREKKERFSLILESASTNQTSMYLCASSSSGPSGFFGPGTRLTVL.

The chain links TRBV5-1 to TRBJ1-5. This CDR3 spans 14 amino acids. The germline V gene encodes CDR1 SGHRS and CDR2 YFSETQ. The CDR3: CASSDGYSNQPQHF.

V is TRBV28 and J is TRBJ2-7; TCRdb proposes TRBD2, but this gene call is untestable without DNA. This CDR3 contains 14 residues. Germline CDR1 and CDR2: MDHEN and SYDVKM. CDR3 loop: CASSFPGLLYGQYF. Drawing the rest from reference TRBV28 and TRBJ2-7, the complete variable domain is DVKVTQSSRYLVKRTGEKVFLECVQDMDHENMFWYRQDPGLGLRLIYFSYDVKMKEKGDIPEGYSVSREKKERFSLILESASTNQTSMYLCASSFPGLLYGQYFGPGTRLTVT.

The chain is built from TRBV10-1 and TRBJ2-2. There are 12 residues in the CDR3. Germline loops: CDR1 WNHNN, CDR2 SYGVQD (reference sequence). The CDR3 reads CASRDSLGELFF.

This sequence joins TRBV5-6 and TRBJ2-5; TCRdb reports TRBD2, a call that lacks DNA to check it against. CDR3 length equals 15 residues. Germline CDR1 is SGHDT and CDR2 is YYEEEE. The CDR3 region is CASSSSGGAEETQYF.

The chain uses TRBV4-3 and TRBJ1-1. The CDR3 totals 16 residues. Looked up from germline, CDR1 is LGHNA and CDR2 is YSLEER. The CDR3 reads CASSQDAGSEYTEAFF.

The CDR3 loop reads CASSPGQATEQYF. The chain carries TRBV6-5 and TRBJ2-7; there is no DNA to check the TCRdb D call of TRBD1. The CDR3 consists of 13 residues. Germline V gives CDR1 MNHEY, CDR2 SVGAGI.

The chain recombines TRBV7-9 with TRBJ1-5. The CDR3 consists of 15 residues. In germline, CDR1 is SEHNR, CDR2 FQNEAQ (reference sequence). CDR3 protein: CASSLVQYSNQPQHF.

The rearrangement joins TRBV5-1 to TRBJ2-7; TCRdb designates TRBD1, a call that cannot be tested without DNA. Germline CDR1 is SGHRS and CDR2 is YFSETQ. The CDR3 is 15 residues long. The CDR3 loop reads CASSQGTGDLYEQYF.

The J gene is TRBJ2-3, the V gene TRBV10-3. The CDR3 is 15 residues long. The germline CDR1 and CDR2 sequences are ENHRY and SYGVKD. The CDR3 loop is CAISELGPSTDTQYF.

The gene calls are TRBV20-1 and TRBJ2-7; the D call of TRBD2 rests on TCRdb alone, since no DNA is present to check it. The CDR3 is made up of 14 amino acids. Per the germline V gene, CDR1 is DFQATT and CDR2 is SNEGSKA (reference sequence). Here the CDR3 reads CSARASGTAYEQYF.

This sequence joins TRBV6-5 and TRBJ1-5. CDR3 length: 16 amino acids. Germline V gene data show CDR1 as MNHEY and CDR2 as SVGAGI. CDR3 sequence reads: CASSYQSEYSNQPQHF.